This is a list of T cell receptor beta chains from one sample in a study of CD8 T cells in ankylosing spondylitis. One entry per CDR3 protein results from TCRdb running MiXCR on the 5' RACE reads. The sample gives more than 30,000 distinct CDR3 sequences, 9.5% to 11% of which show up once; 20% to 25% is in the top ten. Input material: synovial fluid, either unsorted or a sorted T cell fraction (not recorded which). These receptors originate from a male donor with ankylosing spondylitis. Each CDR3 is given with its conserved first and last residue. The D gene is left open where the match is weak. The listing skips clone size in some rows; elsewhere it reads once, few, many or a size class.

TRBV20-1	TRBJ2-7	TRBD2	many	CSASPIRTSGYEQYF	TGCAGTGCTAGTCCTATTAGGACTAGCGGCTACGAGCAGTACTTC
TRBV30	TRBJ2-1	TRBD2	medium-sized	CAGFRDYKVNEQFF	TGTGCCGGATTCCGGGACTACAAGGTGAATGAGCAGTTCTTC
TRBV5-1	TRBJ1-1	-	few	CASSLRSYFPNTEAFF	TGCGCCAGCAGCTTGAGGTCCTACTTCCCGAACACTGAAGCTTTCTTT
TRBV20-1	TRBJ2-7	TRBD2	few	CSALAGGPYEQYF	TGCAGTGCGCTAGCGGGAGGGCCCTACGAGCAGTACTTC
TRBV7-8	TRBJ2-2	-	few	CASSLIGGANTGELFF	TGTGCCAGCAGCTTAATTGGCGGGGCGAACACCGGGGAGCTGTTTTTT
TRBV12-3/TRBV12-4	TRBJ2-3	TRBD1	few	CASSWGTESPHYTDTQYF	TGTGCCAGCAGTTGGGGGACAGAGTCACCTCACTACACAGATACGCAGTATTTT
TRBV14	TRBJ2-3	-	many	CASSQVWGLGTDTQYF	TGTGCCAGCAGCCAAGTGTGGGGATTGGGCACAGATACGCAGTATTTT
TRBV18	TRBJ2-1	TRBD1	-	CASSPRTGAYNEQFF	TGTGCCAGCTCACCACGGACAGGGGCCTACAATGAGCAGTTCTTC
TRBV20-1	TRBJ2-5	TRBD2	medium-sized	CSAWGLAGQETQYF	TGCAGTGCTTGGGGACTAGCGGGACAAGAGACCCAGTACTTC
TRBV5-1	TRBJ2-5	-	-	CASSLRSGETIQETQYF	TGCGCCAGCAGCTTGAGGAGTGGAGAGACAATTCAAGAGACCCAGTACTTC
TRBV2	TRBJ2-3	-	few	CASSLSGTPFTDTQYF	TGTGCCAGCAGCCTTTCCGGGACCCCATTCACAGATACGCAGTATTTT
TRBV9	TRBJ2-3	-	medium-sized	CASSFGLFSTDTQYF	TGTGCCAGCAGCTTCGGACTATTTAGCACAGATACGCAGTATTTT
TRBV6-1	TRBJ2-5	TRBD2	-	CASSGGSSSGWGETQYF	TGTGCCAGCAGTGGGGGATCTTCTAGCGGTTGGGGAGAGACCCAGTACTTC
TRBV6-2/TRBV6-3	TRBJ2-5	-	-	CASSYMWDNQETQYF	TGTGCCAGCAGTTACATGTGGGACAATCAAGAGACCCAGTACTTC
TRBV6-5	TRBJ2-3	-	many	CASLFGDTQYF	TGTGCCAGCCTTTTTGGAGATACGCAGTATTTT
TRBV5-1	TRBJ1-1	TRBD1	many	CASSWGDRENTEAFF	TGCGCCAGCAGCTGGGGAGACAGGGAGAACACTGAAGCTTTCTTT
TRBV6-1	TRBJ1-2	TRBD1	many	CASRGTGENYGYTF	TGTGCCAGCAGGGGGACAGGGGAGAACTATGGCTACACCTTC
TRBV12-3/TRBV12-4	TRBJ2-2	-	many	CASSLFGASDNTGELFF	TGTGCCAGCAGTTTATTCGGGGCTAGCGATAACACCGGGGAGCTGTTTTTT
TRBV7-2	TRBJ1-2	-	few	CASSLELGGYTF	TGTGCCAGCAGCTTAGAGCTGGGTGGCTACACCTTC
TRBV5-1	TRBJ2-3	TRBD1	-	CASSLPGTGYTDTQYF	TGCGCCAGCAGCTTGCCCGGGACAGGCTACACAGATACGCAGTATTTT
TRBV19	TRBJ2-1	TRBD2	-	CASSPRTSGAEQFF	TGTGCCAGTAGTCCCCGGACTAGCGGCGCTGAGCAGTTCTTC
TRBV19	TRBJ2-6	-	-	CASMGFSGANVLTF	TGTGCCAGTATGGGATTCTCTGGGGCCAACGTCCTGACTTTC
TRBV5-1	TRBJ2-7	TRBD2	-	CASSLVLAGATYEQYF	TGCGCCAGCAGCTTGGTCCTAGCGGGAGCAACCTACGAGCAGTACTTC
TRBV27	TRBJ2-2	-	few	CASSGYTGELFF	TGTGCCAGCAGTGGGTACACCGGGGAGCTGTTTTTT
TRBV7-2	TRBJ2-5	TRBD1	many	CASTLETGTETQYF	TGTGCCAGCACCTTAGAGACAGGGACGGAGACCCAGTACTTC
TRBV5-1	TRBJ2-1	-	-	CASSEGPIYNEQFF	TGCGCCAGCAGCGAGGGTCCGATATACAATGAGCAGTTCTTC
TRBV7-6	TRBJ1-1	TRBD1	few	CASSLKAGGSNTEAFF	TGTGCCAGCAGCTTAAAAGCAGGGGGCTCCAACACTGAAGCTTTCTTT
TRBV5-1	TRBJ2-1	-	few	CASSLVADEQFF	TGCGCCAGCAGCTTGGTAGCAGATGAGCAGTTCTTC
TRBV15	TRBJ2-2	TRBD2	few	CATSSGLAAENTGELFF	TGTGCCACCAGCAGCGGTCTAGCGGCTGAGAACACCGGGGAGCTGTTTTTT
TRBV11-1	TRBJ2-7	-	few	CASSWNPGTDYEQYF	TGTGCCAGCAGCTGGAACCCCGGGACGGACTACGAGCAGTACTTC
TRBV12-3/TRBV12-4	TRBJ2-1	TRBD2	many	CASSSNIAGVRNEQFF	TGTGCCAGCAGCTCGAACATAGCGGGAGTTCGCAATGAGCAGTTCTTC
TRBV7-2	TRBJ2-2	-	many	CASSLGRGNTGELFF	TGTGCCAGCAGCTTAGGCCGGGGTAACACCGGGGAGCTGTTTTTT
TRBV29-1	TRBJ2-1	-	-	CSLGVGDEQFF	TGCAGCCTAGGAGTAGGCGATGAGCAGTTCTTC
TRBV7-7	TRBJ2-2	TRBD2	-	CASSSSSGGTGELFF	TGTGCCAGCAGCTCCTCTAGCGGAGGGACCGGGGAGCTGTTTTTT
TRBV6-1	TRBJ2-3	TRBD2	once	CASVRAGDFDTQYF	TGTGCCAGTGTGCGTGCGGGAGATTTTGATACGCAGTATTTT
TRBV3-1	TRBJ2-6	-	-	CASSQDFGFNGANVLTF	TGTGCCAGCAGCCAAGATTTTGGCTTTAATGGGGCCAACGTCCTGACTTTC
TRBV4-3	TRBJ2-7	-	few	CASSPGLGTEQYF	TGCGCCAGCAGCCCGGGACTGGGGACGGAGCAGTACTTC
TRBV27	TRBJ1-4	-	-	CASSSLWPTNEKLFF	TGTGCCAGCAGCTCTCTTTGGCCAACTAATGAAAAACTGTTTTTT
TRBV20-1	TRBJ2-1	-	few	CSARKPSSYNEQFF	TGCAGTGCTAGGAAACCTAGCTCCTACAATGAGCAGTTCTTC
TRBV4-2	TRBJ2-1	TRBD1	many	CASSQAYRGSNEQFF	TGTGCCAGCAGCCAGGCCTACAGGGGATCGAATGAGCAGTTCTTC
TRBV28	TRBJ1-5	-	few	CASSSKKTGIRQPQHF	TGTGCCAGCAGTTCAAAGAAGACAGGCATTCGCCAGCCCCAGCATTTT
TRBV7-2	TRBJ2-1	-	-	CASSFDWGEQFF	TGTGCCAGCAGCTTCGATTGGGGTGAGCAGTTCTTC
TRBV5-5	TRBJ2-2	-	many	CASSLGAAGELFF	TGTGCCAGCAGCTTGGGAGCAGCCGGGGAGCTGTTTTTT
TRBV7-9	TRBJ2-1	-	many	CASSLSQGAYNEQFF	TGTGCCAGCAGCTTATCCCAGGGTGCCTACAATGAGCAGTTCTTC
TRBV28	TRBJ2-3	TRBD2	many	CASSRISAGGRLGTDTQYF	TGTGCCAGCAGTAGGATCTCGGCAGGCGGGAGGCTGGGCACAGATACGCAGTATTTT
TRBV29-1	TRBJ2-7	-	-	CSVKNSRDTYEQYF	TGCAGCGTAAAAAACTCACGGGATACCTACGAGCAGTACTTC
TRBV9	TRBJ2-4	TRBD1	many	CASTEAQTGENIQYF	TGTGCCAGCACCGAGGCTCAGACAGGGGAAAACATTCAGTACTTC
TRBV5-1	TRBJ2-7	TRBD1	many	CASSLADRNSYEQYF	TGCGCCAGCAGCTTGGCGGACAGGAACTCCTACGAGCAGTACTTC
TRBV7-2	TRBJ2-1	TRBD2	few	CASSFSGNGQFF	TGTGCCAGCAGCTTTAGCGGGAATGGGCAGTTCTTC
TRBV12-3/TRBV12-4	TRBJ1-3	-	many	CASTPLPEGNTIYF	TGTGCCAGCACTCCACTCCCCGAGGGGAACACCATATATTTT
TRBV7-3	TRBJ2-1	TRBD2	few	CASSSGLALDEQFF	TGTGCCAGCAGCTCCGGACTAGCTCTCGATGAGCAGTTCTTC
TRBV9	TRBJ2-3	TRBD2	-	CASSARLATDTQYF	TGTGCCAGCAGCGCGAGACTAGCCACAGATACGCAGTATTTT
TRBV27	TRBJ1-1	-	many	CASSPGLHTEAFF	TGTGCCAGCAGTCCAGGACTGCACACTGAAGCTTTCTTT
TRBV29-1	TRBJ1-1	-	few	CSVDHGEAFF	TGCAGCGTTGACCATGGCGAAGCTTTCTTT